Reported below is one T cell receptor (beta chain). Its target is unknown. The PCR was carried out with 60 Vbeta primers and 13 Jbeta primers. Method: immunoSEQ multiplex PCR; TCRdb's copy keeps in-frame clones and lacks some. The sample holds about 200,000 clones, 79% seen once. This record comes from a study of cytomegalovirus exposure and HLA in healthy donors. General observations from the study: Some TCR beta chains (164 of them) were listed as cytomegalovirus-associated.

Trimming at V came to 2 bases and at J to 3 bases, leaving 0 bases not matched to a gene. The CDR3 spans 13 residues. Per germline, CDR1 LNHDA and CDR2 SQIVND (reference sequence). This chain joins TRBV19 and TRBJ1-1, with 7 bases identical to TRBD1. The specimen was PBMCs. The clonotype comes from a woman aged 25 to 39 in good health and CMV-seropositive. This chain's CDR3 is CASSITGDTEAFF. Written as DNA, the CDR3 is TGTGCCAGTAGTATAACAGGGGACACTGAAGCTTTCTTT. The full variable domain, completed using reference TRBV19 and TRBJ1-1, is DGGITQSPKYLFRKEGQNVTLSCEQNLNHDAMYWYRQDPGQGLRLIYYSQIVNDFQKGDIAEGYSVSREKKESFPLTVTSAQKNPTAFYLCASSITGDTEAFFGQGTRLTVV.